These 6 T cell receptor beta chains were sequenced from one sample in a study of CD8+CD57+ T cells in acquired aplastic anemia. The template for TCR beta VDJ and CDR3 sequence profiling was genomic DNA. TCRdb passed the reads through MiXCR, listing each CDR3 protein once. The profile covers approximately 380,000 distinct CDR3 sequences, with 65% to 80% appearing a single time and 3% to 5% taken by the ten largest. Material: sorted CD4+, CD8+, or CD8+CD57+ T cells (not recorded which) from PBMCs. These receptors all stem from a human donor in good health, serving as a control.

Concerning this clonotype itself: This is likely a read error, given that the CDR3 carries no conserved phenylalanine or tryptophan at its end. Because the CDR3's place on the DNA is in doubt, the DNA is left out and the CDR3 is given as listed by TCRdb. The rearrangement uses TRBV2 and TRBJ1-5; TRBD1 is taken as the D call from the table, unchecked against the DNA. Counting both end residues, the CDR3 totals 16 amino acids. Germline V gene data show CDR1 as SNHLY and CDR2 as FYNNEI. CDR3: CATRQDCMGSSPPQFG.

The V gene is TRBV7-8, the J gene TRBJ2-3; no clear D. This CDR3 spans 14 amino acids. Germline CDR1 SGHVS, CDR2 FQNEAQ. Trimming removed 6 bases at V and 0 bases at J, with 10 bases between. The CDR3 spells CASSGNVSTDTQYF. Here the CDR3 DNA reads TGTGCCAGCAGTGGAAACGTTAGCACAGATACGCAGTATTTT.

CDR3 coding DNA: TGTGCCACCACCTTCGACGGCGTCATGAACACTGAAGCTTTCTTT. Translating it yields CATTFDGVMNTEAFF. The chain links TRBV10-3 to TRBJ1-1; no firm D call. Trimming removed 10 bases from V and 0 bases from J, with 18 bases in between. This CDR3 comprises 15 residues. Germline V gives CDR1 ENHRY, CDR2 SYGVKD.

The chain carries TRBV9 and TRBJ2-1; maybe TRBD1 (6 bases). V dropped 5 bases and J dropped 3 bases, with 12 bases sitting between them. Germline-derived CDR1 and CDR2 are SGDLS and YYNGEE. There are 14 residues in the CDR3. CDR3 amino acids: CASSEGGRYNEQFF. The CDR3 region has the DNA TGTGCCAGCAGTGAAGGGGGACGCTACAATGAGCAGTTCTTC.

This clonotype was observed a handful of times. The rearrangement links TRBV10-1 to TRBJ1-6; 7 bases align to TRBD1. The V and J ends lost 5 bases and 13 bases, in that order; junction bases with no gene match: 8. The length of the CDR3 is 13 residues. Per germline, CDR1 WNHNN and CDR2 SYGVQD (reference sequence). The CDR3 nucleotides read TGCGCCAGCAGTAGGGACAGCGGTTATCCCCTCCACTTT. It is translated as CASSRDSGYPLHF.

Only one count was recorded for this clonotype. It may be a read error: a sequence one base away is much more abundant. The chain carries TRBV25-1 and TRBJ2-1; 9 nucleotides match TRBD2. V was pared by 6 bases and J by 5 bases, with 11 bases of the junction left unmatched. Germline CDR1 is MGHDK and CDR2 is SYGVNS. CDR3 length equals 16 residues. The CDR3 DNA sequence: TGTGCCAGCAGCCATGGGGGCGGGGGGGCCCACAATGAGCAGTTCTTC. Translation gives CASSHGGGGAHNEQFF.